These 26 T cell receptor beta chains share one sample of origin, sequenced in a study of somatic mutations in cytotoxic T cells in rheumatoid arthritis. Repertoires were generated with immunoSEQ multiplex PCR, while TCRdb's copy carries only in-frame clones and drops some. The data show roughly 18,000 clones, with about 83% seen just once and approximately 9.9% held by the top ten. Material: CD8+ T cells sorted from blood. The receptors originated from a man in his late teens or twenties with rheumatoid arthritis.

This clone was seen more than once but under ten times. The chain is built from TRBV4-2 and TRBJ2-6, with no clear D. The germline V gene has CDR1 LGHNA and CDR2 YNFKEQ. CDR3 length: 16 residues. The ends were cut back, 0 bases at V and 0 bases at J, with 6 bases in the middle. The CDR3 DNA sequence: TGTGCCAGCAGCCAAGACGGGCTCTCTGGGGCCAACGTCCTGACTTTC. Protein: CASSQDGLSGANVLTF.

The chain uses TRBV4-2 and TRBJ1-1; 7 nucleotides align to TRBD1. J was trimmed by 4 bases and V by 6 bases; bases with no gene match: 8. Germline loops: CDR1 LGHNA, CDR2 YNFKEQ. The CDR3 has 14 residues. The CDR3 region has the DNA TGTGCCAGCAGACCTGACAGGGAGGGCACTGAAGCTTTCTTT. It is translated as CASRPDREGTEAFF.

The genes are TRBV6-5 and TRBJ2-7; 7 bases fit TRBD1. CDR1 MNHEY and CDR2 SVGAGI come from the germline V gene. V shed 8 bases, J shed 5 bases, and the junction held 12 bases outside the gene matches. There are 14 residues in the CDR3. In DNA, the CDR3 is TGTGCCAGCGGTTCCACTACAGGGGCCGACGAGCAGTACTTC. Its translation: CASGSTTGADEQYF.

This chain joins TRBV7-9 and TRBJ1-5, with TRBD1 matching over 7 bases. Per the germline V gene, CDR1 is SEHNR and CDR2 is FQNEAQ (reference sequence). V dropped 1 base and J dropped 6; count of bases not matched to a gene: 6. This CDR3 has 15 amino acids. CDR3 nucleotides: TGTGCCAGCAGCTTAGAGGGGGCGCGAGGTCAGCCCCAGCATTTT. The encoded protein is CASSLEGARGQPQHF.

This chain uses TRBV4-1 with TRBJ2-2; tentative D call: TRBD1 (6 bases). Per germline, CDR1 MGHRA and CDR2 YSYEKL. The CDR3 extends over 15 amino acids. V lost 10 bases, J lost 3 bases, and 18 bases lay in between. CDR3 in amino acids: CATKFRDTDTGELFF. Written as DNA, the CDR3 is TGCGCCACCAAATTCCGGGACACCGACACCGGGGAGCTGTTTTTT.

The chain combines TRBV7-9 with TRBJ1-2; TRBD1 matches 9 bases. This CDR3 is built from 18 residues. Per the germline V gene, CDR1 is SEHNR and CDR2 is FQNEAQ (reference sequence). With 2 bases clipped from V and 6 bases from J, the junction kept 16 bases outside the gene matches. The CDR3: CASSLKGQLRTGDDGYTF. CDR3 nucleotides: TGTGCCAGCAGCTTAAAAGGCCAGCTCCGGACAGGGGACGATGGCTACACCTTC.

The V and J genes are TRBV7-8 and TRBJ2-7; no clear D. The CDR3 has 13 residues. CDR1 is SGHVS, CDR2 FQNEAQ, per germline. Trimming cost V 3 bases and J 0 bases, with 6 bases left between them. CDR3 coding DNA: TGTGCCAGCAGCTTTGCAGCCTCCTACGAGCAGTACTTC. Translation gives CASSFAASYEQYF.

This sequence joins TRBV5-4 and TRBJ2-7; D is unclear. The germline gives CDR1 SGHNT, CDR2 YYREEE (reference sequence). The CDR3 length is 13 residues. V was trimmed by 5 bases and J by 4 bases, leaving 13 bases between them. CDR3 region: CASRGWGRYEQYF. CDR3 sequence (DNA): TGTGCCAGCAGGGGATGGGGTAGGTACGAGCAGTACTTC.

This clone was counted once. The V call is TRBV9, the J call TRBJ2-3; no clear D gene. V gave up 0 bases and J gave up 1 base, with 9 bases separating them. Germline V gene data show CDR1 as SGDLS and CDR2 as YYNGEE. The CDR3 contains 15 residues. This CDR3 reads CASSVGGSRTDTQYF. In DNA, the CDR3 is TGTGCCAGCAGCGTAGGGGGATCCCGCACAGATACGCAGTATTTT.

This clone came up a few times. The chain links TRBV2 to TRBJ2-3; TRBD1 might be the D (6 bases). V was shortened by 6 bases and J by 2 bases, with 12 bases between the two germline ends. Germline lookup yields CDR1 SNHLY and CDR2 FYNNEI. The CDR3 runs 14 residues. CDR3 nucleotides: TGTGCCAGCAGAGAGAGGGGGTCCACAGATACGCAGTATTTT. Protein: CASRERGSTDTQYF.

This chain's CDR3 is CASSLVSPESEAKNIQYF. The CDR3 DNA sequence: TGTGCCAGCAGCTTAGTTTCGCCGGAAAGCGAAGCCAAAAACATTCAGTACTTC. The rearrangement joins TRBV7-9 to TRBJ2-4; D call uncertain. Looked up from germline, CDR1 is SEHNR and CDR2 is FQNEAQ (reference sequence). This CDR3 is 18 amino acids long. Trimming removed 1 base from V and 0 bases from J, with 16 bases in between.

The chain recombines TRBV11-3 with TRBJ2-3; D uncertain. The CDR3 is made up of 16 amino acids. V lost 1 base and J 2 bases, leaving 13 bases between the germline ends. Germline CDR1 reads SGHNT; CDR2 reads YENEEA. The CDR3: CASSLGNSPDTDTQYF. The CDR3 DNA is TGTGCCAGCAGCTTAGGGAATAGTCCCGACACAGATACGCAGTATTTT.

As for this clone: At one boundary the junction diverges from the germline segment, which might be a read error. The rearrangement uses TRBV4-1 and TRBJ2-1; 14 positions match TRBD2. The CDR3 has 15 amino acids. Germline V gives CDR1 MGHRA, CDR2 YSYEKL. The CDR3: CASSEETSGGAQQFF. The CDR3, as DNA: TGCGCCAGCAGCGAAGAGACTAGCGGGGGGGCCCAGCAGTTCTTC.

The chain uses TRBV4-1 and TRBJ2-3; D unresolved. Germline lookup yields CDR1 MGHRA and CDR2 YSYEKL. Deletions cut 1 base from V and 6 bases from J, with 17 bases between. The CDR3 runs to 16 residues. This CDR3 is CASSQAVWPTEDTQYF. The CDR3 DNA follows: TGCGCCAGCAGCCAAGCCGTCTGGCCCACAGAGGATACGCAGTATTTT.

The V and J genes are TRBV11-2 and TRBJ1-1; no firm D call. CDR3 length equals 16 residues. CDR1 is SGHAT, CDR2 FQNNGV, per germline. Deletions cut 5 bases from V and 2 bases from J, with 18 bases between. The CDR3 loop is CASSTATGAPNTEAFF. CDR3 in DNA: TGTGCCAGCAGCACGGCGACGGGAGCCCCAAACACTGAAGCTTTCTTT. Complete variable domain (other parts from reference TRBV11-2 and TRBJ1-1): EAGVAQSPRYKIIEKRQSVAFWCNPISGHATLYWYQQILGQGPKLLIQFQNNGVVDDSQLPKDRFSAERLKGVDSTLKIQPAKLEDSAVYLCASSTATGAPNTEAFFGQGTRLTVV.

The V gene is TRBV27, the J gene TRBJ2-7; 10 bases match TRBD1. This CDR3 is 12 amino acids long. CDR1 is MNHEY, CDR2 SMNVEV, per germline (reference sequence). The CDR3 spells CASGQGGSEQYF. For the CDR3, the DNA is TGTGCTTCCGGACAGGGGGGGAGCGAGCAGTACTTC.

This chain connects TRBV4-1 to TRBJ2-2; weak D call: TRBD2 (7 bases). The germline gives CDR1 MGHRA, CDR2 YSYEKL. V dropped 4 bases and J dropped 5 bases, with 14 bases sitting between them. CDR3 length equals 15 residues. The CDR3 DNA sequence: TGCGCCAGCAGCCCCGAGGGGGGGGGAACCGGGGAGCTGTTTTTT. Translated: CASSPEGGGTGELFF.

This clone appeared a few times. V usage is TRBV5-1 and J usage is TRBJ1-1, with D unresolved. The V gene's germline CDR1 is SGHRS and CDR2 YFSETQ. The CDR3 sequence is 14 residues long. V lost 0 bases and J lost 4, with 10 bases in between. CDR3 amino acids: CASSLVWGVTEAFF. CDR3 DNA: TGCGCCAGCAGCTTGGTATGGGGTGTCACTGAAGCTTTCTTT.

This clone was counted a few times. This chain uses TRBV7-9 with TRBJ1-1, with TRBD1 matching over 7 bases. V trimming: 2 bases; J trimming: 11 bases; junction bases outside the gene matches: 17. This CDR3 contains 16 residues. CDR1 and CDR2 (germline): SEHNR, FQNEAQ (reference sequence). CDR3 nucleotides: TGTGCCAGCAGCTTACCTCCCGCCAACAGGGGAAGTGAGGCTTTCTTT. The encoded protein is CASSLPPANRGSEAFF.

This clone was seen just once. The chain recombines TRBV27 with TRBJ1-6; TRBD1 agrees at 7 bases. V shed 6 bases, J shed 7 bases, and the junction held 6 bases outside the gene matches. In germline, CDR1 is MNHEY, CDR2 SMNVEV (reference sequence). This CDR3 comprises 14 residues. The CDR3 bases are TGTGCCAGCAGATGGGGACAGACCAATTCACCCCTCCACTTT. As protein: CASRWGQTNSPLHF.

The chain is built from TRBV7-6 and TRBJ1-3; D is possibly TRBD1 (6 bases). The CDR3 has 14 residues. V lost 3 bases and J 8 bases, leaving 14 bases between the germline ends. Germline V gene sequence: CDR1 SGHVS, CDR2 FNYEAQ. In nucleotides, the CDR3 is TGTGCCAGCAGCTTGGAACAGGGTTGGCACACCATATATTTT. It yields the protein CASSLEQGWHTIYF.

V usage is TRBV4-2 and J usage is TRBJ2-7; D is perhaps TRBD1 (5 bases). This CDR3 spans 12 amino acids. The V gene lost 0 bases and the J gene lost 6 bases, with 6 bases spanning the gap. Germline-derived CDR1 and CDR2 are LGHNA and YNFKEQ. In DNA form, the CDR3 reads TGTGCCAGCAGCCAAGAAACAGGCGAGCAGTACTTC. Its protein product is CASSQETGEQYF.

J is TRBJ2-1 and V is TRBV7-9; weak D call: TRBD2 (5 bases). V was pared by 5 bases and J by 2 bases, with 10 bases between. CDR1 SEHNR and CDR2 FQNEAQ come from the germline V gene (reference sequence). This CDR3 is built from 14 residues. CDR3 coding DNA: TGTGCCAGCAGCCGGAAGGAGGCCTACAATGAGCAGTTCTTC. Encoded protein: CASSRKEAYNEQFF.

This rearrangement joins TRBV4-1 to TRBJ2-7, with 9 bases that match TRBD2. The CDR3 has 15 amino acids. Germline V CDR1 and CDR2: MGHRA, YSYEKL. Trimming cost V 4 bases and J 2 bases; bases outside gene matches: 6. This chain's CDR3 is CASSLLAGETYEQYF. In DNA, the CDR3 is TGCGCCAGCAGCCTTTTAGCGGGGGAAACCTACGAGCAGTACTTC.

The rearrangement joins TRBV15 to TRBJ1-4; D may be TRBD1 (6 bases). CDR1 and CDR2 (germline): LNHNV, YYDKDF (reference sequence). The CDR3 covers 14 residues. V was trimmed by 3 bases and J by 4 bases, leaving 9 bases between them. The CDR3 nucleotides are TGTGCCACCAGCAGTGGACAGAGTAATGAAAAACTGTTTTTT. Its translation is CATSSGQSNEKLFF.

The chain uses TRBV7-2 and TRBJ2-7; D is unclear. V gave up 5 bases and J gave up 3 bases, with 11 bases separating them. CDR3 size: 13 residues. Germline V gene sequence: CDR1 SGHTA, CDR2 FQGNSA. The CDR3 DNA is TGTGCCAGCAGCCCAGATGCCTACTACGAGCAGTACTTC. Its protein is CASSPDAYYEQYF.